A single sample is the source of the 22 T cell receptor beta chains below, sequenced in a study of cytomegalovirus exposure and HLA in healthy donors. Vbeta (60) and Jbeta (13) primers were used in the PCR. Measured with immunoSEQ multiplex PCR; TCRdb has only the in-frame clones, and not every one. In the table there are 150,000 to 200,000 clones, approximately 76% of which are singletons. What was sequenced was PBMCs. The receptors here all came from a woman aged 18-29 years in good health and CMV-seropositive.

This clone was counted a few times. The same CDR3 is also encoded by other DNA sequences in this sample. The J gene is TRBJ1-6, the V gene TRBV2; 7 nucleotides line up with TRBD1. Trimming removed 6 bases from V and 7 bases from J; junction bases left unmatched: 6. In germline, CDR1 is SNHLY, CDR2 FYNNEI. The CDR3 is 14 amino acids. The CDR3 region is CASSPGTANSPLHF. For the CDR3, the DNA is TGTGCCAGCAGCCCCGGGACAGCCAATTCACCCCTCCACTTT.

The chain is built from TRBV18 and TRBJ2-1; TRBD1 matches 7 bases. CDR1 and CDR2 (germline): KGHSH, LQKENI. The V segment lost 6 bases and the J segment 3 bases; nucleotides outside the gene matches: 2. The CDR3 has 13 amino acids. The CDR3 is CASSAGGYNEQFF. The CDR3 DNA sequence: TGTGCCAGCTCCGCAGGGGGCTACAATGAGCAGTTCTTC. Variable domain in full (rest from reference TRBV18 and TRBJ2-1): NAGVMQNPRHLVRRRGQEARLRCSPMKGHSHVYWYRQLPEEGLKFMVYLQKENIIDESGMPKERFSAEFPKEGPSILRIQQVVRGDSAAYFCASSAGGYNEQFFGPGTRLTVL.

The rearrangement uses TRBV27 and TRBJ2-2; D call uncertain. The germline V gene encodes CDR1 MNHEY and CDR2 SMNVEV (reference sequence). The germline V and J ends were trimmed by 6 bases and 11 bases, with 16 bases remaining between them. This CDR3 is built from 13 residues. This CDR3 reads CASSLGLRRELFF. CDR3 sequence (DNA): TGTGCCAGCAGCCTAGGTTTGCGGAGAGAGCTGTTTTTT.

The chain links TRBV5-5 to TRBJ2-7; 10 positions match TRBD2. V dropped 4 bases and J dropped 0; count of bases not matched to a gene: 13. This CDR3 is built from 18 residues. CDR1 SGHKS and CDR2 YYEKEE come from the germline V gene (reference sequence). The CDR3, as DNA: TGTGCCAGCAGCCCGGGGGTAGCGGGGGGCGGGAGCTCCTACGAGCAGTACTTC. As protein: CASSPGVAGGGSSYEQYF.

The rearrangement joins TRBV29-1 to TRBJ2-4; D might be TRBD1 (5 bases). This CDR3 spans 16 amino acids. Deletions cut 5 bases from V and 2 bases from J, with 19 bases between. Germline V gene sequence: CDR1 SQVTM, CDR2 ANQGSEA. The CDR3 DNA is TGCAGCGTTTTGGGCGGCACAGGTGGTTCCAAAAACATTCAGTACTTC. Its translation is CSVLGGTGGSKNIQYF. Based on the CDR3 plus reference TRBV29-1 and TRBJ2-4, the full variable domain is SAVISQKPSRDICQRGTSLTIQCQVDSQVTMMFWYRQQPGQSLTLIATANQGSEATYESGFVIDKFPISRPNLTFSTLTVSNMSPEDSSIYLCSVLGGTGGSKNIQYFGAGTRLSVL.

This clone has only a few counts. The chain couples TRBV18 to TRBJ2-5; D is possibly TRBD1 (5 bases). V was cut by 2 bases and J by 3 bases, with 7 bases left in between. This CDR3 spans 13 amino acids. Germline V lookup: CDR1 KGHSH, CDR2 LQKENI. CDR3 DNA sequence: TGTGCCAGCTCACCAGCCAGGGAAGAGACCCAGTACTTC. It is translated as CASSPAREETQYF.

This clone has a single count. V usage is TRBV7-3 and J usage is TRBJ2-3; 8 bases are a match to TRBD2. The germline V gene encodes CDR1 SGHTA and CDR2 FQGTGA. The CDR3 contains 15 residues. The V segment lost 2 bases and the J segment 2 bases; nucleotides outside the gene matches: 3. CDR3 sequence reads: CASSLGSGDTDTQYF. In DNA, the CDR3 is TGTGCCAGCAGCTTAGGTAGCGGGGACACAGATACGCAGTATTTT.

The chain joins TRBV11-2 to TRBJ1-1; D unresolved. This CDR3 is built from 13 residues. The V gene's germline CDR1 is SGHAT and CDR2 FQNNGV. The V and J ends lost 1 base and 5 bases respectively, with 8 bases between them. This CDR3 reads CASSLGEGTEAFF. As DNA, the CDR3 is TGTGCCAGCAGCTTAGGGGAGGGAACTGAAGCTTTCTTT.

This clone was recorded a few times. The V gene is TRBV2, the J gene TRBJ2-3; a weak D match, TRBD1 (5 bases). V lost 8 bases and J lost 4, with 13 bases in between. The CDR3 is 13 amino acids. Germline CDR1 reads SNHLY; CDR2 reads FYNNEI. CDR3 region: CASPPQGSDTQYF. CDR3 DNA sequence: TGTGCCAGCCCCCCTCAGGGATCAGATACGCAGTATTTT.

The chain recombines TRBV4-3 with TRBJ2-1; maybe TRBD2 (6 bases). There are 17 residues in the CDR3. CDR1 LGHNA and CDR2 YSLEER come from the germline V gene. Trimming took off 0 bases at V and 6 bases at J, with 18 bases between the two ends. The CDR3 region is CASSQDLGGIGSNEQFF. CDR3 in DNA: TGCGCCAGCAGCCAAGATCTTGGGGGGATCGGCAGCAATGAGCAGTTCTTC.

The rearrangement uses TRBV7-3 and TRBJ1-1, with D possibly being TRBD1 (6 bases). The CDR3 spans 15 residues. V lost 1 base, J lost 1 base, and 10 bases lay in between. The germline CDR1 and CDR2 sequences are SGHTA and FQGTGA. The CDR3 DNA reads TGTGCCAGCAGCTTAATAGGGGGTGCGAACACTGAAGCTTTCTTT. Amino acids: CASSLIGGANTEAFF.

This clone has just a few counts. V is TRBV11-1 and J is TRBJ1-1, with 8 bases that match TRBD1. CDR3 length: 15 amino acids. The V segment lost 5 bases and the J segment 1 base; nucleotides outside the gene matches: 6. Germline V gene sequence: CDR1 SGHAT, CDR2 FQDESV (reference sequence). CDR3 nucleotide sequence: TGTGCCAGCAGCGGCGGACAGGGAACGAACACTGAAGCTTTCTTT. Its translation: CASSGGQGTNTEAFF.

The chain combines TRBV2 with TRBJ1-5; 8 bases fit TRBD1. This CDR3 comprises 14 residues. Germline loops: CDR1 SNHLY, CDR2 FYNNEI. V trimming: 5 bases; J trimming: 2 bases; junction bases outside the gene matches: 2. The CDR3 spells CASSLGQGNQPQHF. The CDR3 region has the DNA TGTGCCAGCAGTCTGGGACAGGGCAATCAGCCCCAGCATTTT.

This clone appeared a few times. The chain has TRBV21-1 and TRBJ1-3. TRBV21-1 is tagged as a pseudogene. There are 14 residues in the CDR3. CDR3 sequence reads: CASSKEAAGNTIYF. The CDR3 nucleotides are TGTGCCAGCAGCAAAGAGGCGGCTGGAAACACCATATATTTT.

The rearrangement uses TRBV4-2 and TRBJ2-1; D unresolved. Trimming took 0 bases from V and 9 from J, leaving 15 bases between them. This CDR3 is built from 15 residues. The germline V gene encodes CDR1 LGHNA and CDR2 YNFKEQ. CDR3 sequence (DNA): TGTGCCAGCAGCCAAGAGGTTGGCTCCCACGCTGAGCAGTTCTTC. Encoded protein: CASSQEVGSHAEQFF.

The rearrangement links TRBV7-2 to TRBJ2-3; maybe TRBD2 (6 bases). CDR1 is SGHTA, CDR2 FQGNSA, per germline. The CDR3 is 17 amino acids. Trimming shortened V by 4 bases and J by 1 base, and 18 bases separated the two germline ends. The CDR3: CASSSGLSGTRTDTQYF. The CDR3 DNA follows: TGTGCCAGCAGCTCAGGATTGTCGGGGACTCGCACAGATACGCAGTATTTT. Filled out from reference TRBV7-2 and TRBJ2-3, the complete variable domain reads GAGVSQSPSNKVTEKGKDVELRCDPISGHTALYWYRQSLGQGLEFLIYFQGNSAPDKSGLPSDRFSAERTGGSVSTLTIQRTQQEDSAVYLCASSSGLSGTRTDTQYFGPGTRLTVL.

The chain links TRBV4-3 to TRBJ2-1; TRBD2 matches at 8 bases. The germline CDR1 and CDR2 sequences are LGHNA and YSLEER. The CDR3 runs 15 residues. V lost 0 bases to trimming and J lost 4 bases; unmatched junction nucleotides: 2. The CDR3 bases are TGCGCCAGCAGCCAAGATACGGGGGGGTACAATGAGCAGTTCTTC. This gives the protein CASSQDTGGYNEQFF.

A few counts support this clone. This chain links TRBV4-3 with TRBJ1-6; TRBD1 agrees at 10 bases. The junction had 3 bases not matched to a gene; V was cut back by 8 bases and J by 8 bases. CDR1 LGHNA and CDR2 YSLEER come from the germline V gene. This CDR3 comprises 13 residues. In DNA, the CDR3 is TGCGCCAGCTCCGGGACAGGGGATTCACCCCTCCACTTT. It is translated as CASSGTGDSPLHF.

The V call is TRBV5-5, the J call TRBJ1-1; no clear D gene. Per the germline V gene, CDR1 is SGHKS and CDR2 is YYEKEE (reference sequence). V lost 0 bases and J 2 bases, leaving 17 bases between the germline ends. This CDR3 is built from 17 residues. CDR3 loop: CASSLDGIQRDNTEAFF. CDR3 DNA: TGTGCCAGCAGCTTGGATGGCATACAGAGGGATAACACTGAAGCTTTCTTT.

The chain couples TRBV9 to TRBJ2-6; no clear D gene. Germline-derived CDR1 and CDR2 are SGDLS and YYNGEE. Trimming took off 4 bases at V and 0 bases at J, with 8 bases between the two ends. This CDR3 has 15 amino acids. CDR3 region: CASSSSFSGANVLTF. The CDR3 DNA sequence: TGTGCCAGCAGCTCTAGTTTCTCTGGGGCCAACGTCCTGACTTTC.

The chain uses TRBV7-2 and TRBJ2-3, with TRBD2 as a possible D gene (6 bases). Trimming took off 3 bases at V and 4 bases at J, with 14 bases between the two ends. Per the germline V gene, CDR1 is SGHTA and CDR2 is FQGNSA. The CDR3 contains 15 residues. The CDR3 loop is CASSFVVTSADTQYF. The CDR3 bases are TGTGCCAGCAGCTTTGTAGTGACTAGTGCAGATACGCAGTATTTT. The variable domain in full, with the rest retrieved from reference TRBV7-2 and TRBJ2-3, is GAGVSQSPSNKVTEKGKDVELRCDPISGHTALYWYRQSLGQGLEFLIYFQGNSAPDKSGLPSDRFSAERTGGSVSTLTIQRTQQEDSAVYLCASSFVVTSADTQYFGPGTRLTVL.

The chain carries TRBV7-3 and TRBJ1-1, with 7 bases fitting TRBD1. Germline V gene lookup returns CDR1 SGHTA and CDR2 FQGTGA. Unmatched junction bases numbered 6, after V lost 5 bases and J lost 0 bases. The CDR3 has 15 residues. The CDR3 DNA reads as TGTGCCAGCAGCCCAACGGACAGGCTGAACACTGAAGCTTTCTTT. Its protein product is CASSPTDRLNTEAFF.